This T cell receptor (beta chain) comes out of a study of T cell responses to AZD1222 COVID-19 vaccine. Study-wide points: The donor group comprised mostly white British people and more females; the analysis possibly underestimated clonal diversity. The study found vaccine-associated CD4 TCRs spanning spike, dominant at 160-218 and 743-854.

CDR1 and CDR2 from the germline V gene are SGHTA and FQGNSA. The CDR3 is 14 residues long. With V trimmed by 7 bases and J by 1 base, 6 bases remained unmatched. TCRdb's copy holds only in-frame clones and misses some; the assay was immunoSEQ multiplex PCR. The repertoire holds 100,000 or so clones, with more than 75% as singletons. On this clone itself: Antigen specificity is unknown.

The chain recombines TRBV7-2 with TRBJ1-1, with TRBD1 identical over 7 bases. This clonotype was sampled from an adult in good health. The material sequenced was peripheral blood, taken on day 0 of AZD1222 vaccination. The CDR3 here is CASTENRGNTEAFF. In DNA, the CDR3 is TGTGCCAGCACCGAGAACAGGGGGAACACTGAAGCTTTCTTT.